Sequencing of this T cell receptor (beta chain) was carried out in a study of molecular identifiers for immune sequencing clone quantification (dated by TCRdb to 2016 to 2019). Regarding the research as a whole: For a replicate experiment, RNA from around 20,000 or 100,000 naive CD8 T cells was divided into five aliquots, of which four were sequenced. This methods study benchmarked molecular-identifier clustering-based TCR repertoire sequencing (MIDCIRS) and TCR RNA copy counting, using CD8 T cells to do so.

This clonotype has a handful of counts. Its antigen is not yet known. The input lacks base qualities; no much larger clone sits a single base away. The paper as a whole reports these results and caveats: Modeling gave about 3 recovered TCR RNA copies per cell versus around 10 by digital PCR, implying around 30% capture efficiency. When barcode sub-clustering was left out, chimeric consensus sequences inflated TCR diversity, with chimeras reaching as high as 47%. In CMV-specific effector cells, over 99% of molecules were held by clones above 20 RNA copies, whereas under 1% of molecules were held by such clones in naive cells. Highly expanded clone sizes could be underestimated if identical TCR molecules share a barcode. The naive libraries included spiked-in Jurkat TCR RNA (about nine copies' worth), and this RNA is not part of the donor repertoire. Spiked-in Jurkat TCR RNA equal to a single cell's worth was reported to be detectable even within one million naive CD8 T cells.

Including cysteine and phenylalanine, the CDR3 has 17 amino acids. The DNA shown is the 51-base CDR3, in frame from base 1. CDR1 is given as SGDLS and CDR2 as YYNGEE, both from the germline V gene. The junction carries 20 bases between V and J, which are trimmed by 0 bases and 7 bases respectively. Libraries of naive CD8 T cells were built from anywhere between roughly 17,000 and 1,100,000 sorted cells, with 10%, 30% or 50% of the purified RNA used. Naive CD8 T cells, defined as CD8+CD4-CCR7+CD45RA+, were FACS-sorted into RLT Plus buffer on a BD FACSAria II. To test detection sensitivity, Jurkat RNA equal to approximately ten TCR copies was added to samples of roughly 17,000-1,100,000 naive CD8 T cells. CD8 T cells were enriched using RosetteSep CD8+ T Cell Enrichment Cocktail and Ficoll-Paque, and the enriched cells then underwent ACK red cell lysis. Library construction relied on PCR. Sequencing instrument: NextSeq 500. Preparation of bulk TCR libraries followed a previously described approach, with the TCR primers listed in Table S5. Total RNA was purified with the Qiagen AllPrep DNA/RNA kit. Before analysis, reads from multiple sequencing runs of the same library were pooled. From the authors' description of their analysis: Only reads with exact TCR constant sequence were kept, trimmed to 150 nt, and grouped by their 12-nt molecular barcodes. Reads within each barcode group were sub-clustered using a 15% Levenshtein threshold, and quality-weighted consensus sequences were constructed for each RNA molecule. Non-functional sequences were discarded, and so were lower-count sequences lying one edit away from another sequence. On the basis of fitting two negative binomial distributions, barcode sub-clusters with fewer than 20% of the maximum read count were discarded. TCRdb trimmed public reads at Q25 via fastp, called clones via MiXCR and kept in-frame beta chains. Rows merge per CDR3 protein into single entries with the most common DNA and genes. TCRdb's processing, not the study's, gives the V and J calls here. The table for this sample lists approximately 680,000 distinct CDR3 sequences; 25% of them were counted only once. The ten largest clonotypes hold roughly 0.83% of the sample.

The receptor's source is a human donor in good health. Some libraries in this study had Jurkat cell RNA spiked in. Sequencing input: naive CD8+ T cells from blood, with Jurkat cell RNA spiked in. Taken with the paper, the label for cell subset or site translates to: FACS-sorted CD8+CD4-CCR7+CD45RA+ naive T cells. The chain is encoded by TRBV9 joined to TRBJ2-1; the D match is possibly TRBD1 or TRBD2, with 5 bases aligned in each. The nucleotide sequence reads TGTGCCAGCAGCGTAGGCCCTAGGGCAGGGACCGAAAATGAGCAGTTCTTC. Its protein is CASSVGPRAGTENEQFF.